The 16 T cell receptor beta chains presented below share a single source sample, sequenced in a study of T cells in Graves' hyperthyroidism and ophthalmopathy. From RNA transcripts, TCR beta CDR3 regions were amplified. An initial round of RT-PCR targeting the TCR CDR3 relied on the HTBI primer set. TCRdb re-analysed the multiplex PCR reads in MiXCR, keeping a single row per CDR3 protein. The sample has 350,000 or so distinct CDR3 sequences; approximately 18% are singletons. The sample consisted of blood. The receptors were sampled from a young woman with Graves' hyperthyroidism that later progressed to Graves' ophthalmopathy.

The chain has TRBV20-1 and TRBJ2-7; D gene uncertain. V shed 0 bases and J shed 6 bases, with 15 bases lying between them. In germline, CDR1 is DFQATT, CDR2 SNEGSKA (reference sequence). The CDR3 runs to 14 residues. In DNA form, the CDR3 reads TGCAGTGCTAGAGATCGAGACCTCCCCAGCGAGCAGTACTTC. Translating gives CSARDRDLPSEQYF.

Ten or more counts support this clonotype. J is TRBJ2-7 and V is TRBV28, with D possibly being TRBD1 (6 bases). V gave up 3 bases and J gave up 0 bases, with 9 bases separating them. The CDR3 totals 14 residues. Germline V gene lookup returns CDR1 MDHEN and CDR2 SYDVKM. Written as DNA, the CDR3 is TGTGCCAGCAGTTTTCTAGGGGGCTCCTACGAGCAGTACTTC. Its protein product is CASSFLGGSYEQYF.

With respect to this clonotype: A much larger clone lies one base from this, so it may be a read error. The rearrangement joins TRBV4-1 to TRBJ2-1; D might be TRBD1 (6 bases). The CDR3 totals 15 residues. Germline V gene lookup returns CDR1 MGHRA and CDR2 YSYEKL. Written as DNA, the CDR3 is TGCGCCAGCAGCCAATTGCATCCAGGGGACAATGAGCGGTTCTTC. It translates to CASSQLHPGDNERFF.

This clonotype has a count of ten or more. The chain is built from TRBV5-1 and TRBJ1-1, with 7 nucleotides matching TRBD1. The CDR3 sequence is 13 residues long. The junction had 7 bases not matched to a gene; V was cut back by 4 bases and J by 7 bases. The germline V gene has CDR1 SGHRS and CDR2 YFSETQ. CDR3 sequence (DNA): TGCGCCAGCAGCCCTCCCGGGACAGTTGAAGCTTTCTTT. Protein product: CASSPPGTVEAFF.

The V gene is TRBV5-4, the J gene TRBJ2-3; D remains ambiguous. V gave up 2 bases and J gave up 0 bases, with 10 bases separating them. CDR3 size: 15 residues. Germline CDR1 SGHNT, CDR2 YYREEE (reference sequence). Here the CDR3 reads CASSFGTSSTDTQYF. CDR3 coding DNA: TGTGCCAGCAGCTTCGGAACCTCGAGCACAGATACGCAGTATTTT.

This clonotype was picked up one time. V and J are TRBV27 and TRBJ2-1, with 8 bases that match TRBD2. Germline V gene data show CDR1 as MNHEY and CDR2 as SMNVEV (reference sequence). CDR3 length: 15 amino acids. Trimming took 4 bases from V and 2 from J; bases not matched to a gene: 4. The chain's CDR3 is CASSYSGRAYNEQFF. CDR3 in DNA: TGTGCCAGCAGTTACAGCGGGAGAGCCTACAATGAGCAGTTCTTC.

The rearrangement joins TRBV27 to TRBJ2-1, with D unresolved. The CDR3 is 12 residues long. V gave up 8 bases and J gave up 4 bases, with 9 bases separating them. Per the germline V gene, CDR1 is MNHEY and CDR2 is SMNVEV (reference sequence). The CDR3 DNA follows: TGTGCCAGCCAAACGGATTACAATGAGCAGTTCTTC. It yields the protein CASQTDYNEQFF.

This clonotype was observed at least ten times. The chain has TRBV28 and TRBJ1-2; D is uncertain. This CDR3 has 13 amino acids. Trimming pared 2 bases from V and 3 bases from J, leaving 7 bases between. Germline CDR1 is MDHEN and CDR2 is SYDVKM. CDR3 protein: CASSLASDYGYTF. The CDR3 region has the DNA TGTGCCAGCAGTTTAGCGAGCGACTATGGCTACACCTTC.

Many counts were recorded for this clonotype. The V and J genes are TRBV10-2 and TRBJ2-5, with unresolved D. The CDR3 length is 13 residues. V lost 0 bases to trimming and J lost 5 bases, with 7 bases between them. Germline V gives CDR1 WSHSY, CDR2 SAAADI. The CDR3 sequence is CASSESGWETQYF. Written as DNA, the CDR3 is TGCGCCAGCAGTGAGTCAGGCTGGGAGACCCAGTACTTC.

This clonotype has just a few counts. The chain combines TRBV27 with TRBJ2-7, with 8 bases fitting TRBD2. CDR3 length: 16 amino acids. Germline V gene data show CDR1 as MNHEY and CDR2 as SMNVEV (reference sequence). V gave up 4 bases and J gave up 5 bases; unmatched junction bases: 13. For the CDR3, the DNA is TGTGCCAGCAGTTACAGGGCCGGGACTAGATCTAACGAGCAGTACTTC. This codes for CASSYRAGTRSNEQYF.

This clonotype was counted ten times or more. The CDR3 is CASSYEDSRMNTEAFF. In nucleotides, the CDR3 is TGCGCCAGCAGTTATGAAGATTCCCGGATGAACACTGAAGCTTTCTTT. V is TRBV5-1 and J is TRBJ1-1; D is unclear. V shed 5 bases and J shed 0 bases, with 17 bases lying between them. CDR3 size: 16 residues. Germline-derived CDR1 and CDR2 are SGHRS and YFSETQ.

Of note for this clonotype: A read error is possible here, since a much larger clone lies one base away. The chain combines TRBV5-6 with TRBJ2-1; possibly TRBD1 for D (6 bases). The end of the DNA is better explained by TRBJ2-7, so the J call may be wrong. Germline V CDR1 and CDR2: SGHDT, YYEEEE. This CDR3 is 14 amino acids long. The CDR3 nucleotides are TGTGCCAGCAGCGAGACAGGAGCGTACAATGAGCAGTACTTC. It yields the protein CASSETGAYNEQYF.

The CDR3 DNA is TGCGCCAGCAGCCAAGAATCGTTCCGGCTAGCGGATGGCTACACCTTC. Its protein is CASSQESFRLADGYTF. The rearrangement uses TRBV4-1 and TRBJ1-2; D ambiguous. From germline, CDR1 is MGHRA and CDR2 YSYEKL. The CDR3 sequence is 16 residues long. The V gene lost 0 bases and the J gene lost 6 bases, with 17 bases spanning the gap.

This clonotype was counted a few times. This chain connects TRBV10-1 to TRBJ2-1, with 11 bases identical to TRBD2. The CDR3 sequence is 16 residues long. Germline V gives CDR1 WNHNN, CDR2 SYGVQD (reference sequence). The J segment lost 7 bases and the V segment lost 10 bases, leaving 15 bases of the junction unmatched. The CDR3 spells CATSQGLAEPENEQFF. CDR3 bases: TGCGCCACCTCTCAGGGACTAGCGGAACCGGAGAATGAGCAGTTCTTC.

This clonotype was recorded a few times. The J gene is TRBJ2-1, the V gene TRBV27; D is unclear. The germline V and J ends were trimmed by 2 bases and 0 bases, with 8 bases remaining between them. The germline V gene encodes CDR1 MNHEY and CDR2 SMNVEV (reference sequence). There are 15 residues in the CDR3. The CDR3 loop reads CASSLGISSYNEQFF. CDR3 DNA: TGTGCCAGCAGTTTAGGGATAAGCTCCTACAATGAGCAGTTCTTC.

The chain is built from TRBV12-3 or TRBV12-4 and TRBJ2-7; tentative D call: TRBD2 (6 bases). The germline V and J ends were trimmed by 3 bases and 3 bases, with 12 bases remaining between them. The CDR3 contains 14 residues. CDR3 DNA sequence: TGTGCCAGCAGTTTTGGAGGGGAGAACTACGAGCAGTACTTC. Translating gives CASSFGGENYEQYF.